Shown below are 22 T cell receptor beta chains from a single sample sequenced in a study of cytomegalovirus exposure and HLA in healthy donors. The PCR was carried out with 60 Vbeta primers and 13 Jbeta primers. Method: immunoSEQ multiplex PCR; TCRdb's copy keeps in-frame clones and lacks some. Among 150,000 to 200,000 clones listed, about three quarters were seen once. Sample: PBMCs. These receptors came from a man aged 18 to 29 in good health and CMV-seronegative.

This clone was recorded once. The genes are TRBV14 and TRBJ2-5, with 10 bases matching TRBD1. The J call may be faulty, since TRBJ2-7 better matches the DNA end. The CDR3 spans 15 residues. Germline values: CDR1 SGHDN, CDR2 FVKESK. The CDR3, as DNA: TGTGCCAGCAGCCAATACGACAGGGGGCCCTACGAGCAGTACTTC. Its translation: CASSQYDRGPYEQYF.

Only one count was recorded for this clone. The chain uses TRBV2 and TRBJ2-5; 11 bases map to TRBD2. CDR1 and CDR2 from the germline V gene are SNHLY and FYNNEI. This CDR3 region has 15 residues. The V and J ends lost 6 bases and 4 bases, in that order; junction bases with no gene match: 7. The CDR3 here is CASRPTSGMGETQYF. As DNA, the CDR3 is TGTGCCAGCAGACCGACTAGCGGGATGGGAGAGACCCAGTACTTC.

This clone was observed a few times. This chain links TRBV7-8 with TRBJ1-3; 9 nucleotides match TRBD1. Germline V gives CDR1 SGHVS, CDR2 FQNEAQ. The CDR3 consists of 18 residues. With V trimmed by 4 bases and J by 0 bases, 10 bases remained unmatched. The CDR3 spells CASSYRDRAPSSGNTIYF. The CDR3 coding sequence is TGTGCCAGCAGCTACCGGGACAGGGCCCCAAGCTCTGGAAACACCATATATTTT.

This sequence joins TRBV6-5 and TRBJ1-1, with 7 bases lining up with TRBD1. Trimming at V came to 5 bases and at J to 5 bases, leaving 8 bases not matched to a gene. Germline CDR1 is MNHEY and CDR2 is SVGAGI. The CDR3 totals 14 residues. Written as DNA, the CDR3 is TGTGCCAGCAGTCATGGGGACAGAGGGACTGAAGCTTTCTTT. This translates into CASSHGDRGTEAFF.

The chain is built from TRBV4-2 and TRBJ1-2; tentative D call: TRBD1 (5 bases). The CDR3 extends over 12 amino acids. Trimming took off 3 bases at V and 8 bases at J, with 10 bases between the two ends. Per the germline V gene, CDR1 is LGHNA and CDR2 is YNFKEQ. CDR3 nucleotides: TGTGCCAGCAGCCATAGGGGTCGGGGCTACACCTTC. Its protein product is CASSHRGRGYTF.

The V call is TRBV19, the J call TRBJ2-5; 11 nucleotides line up with TRBD2. Germline-derived CDR1 and CDR2 are LNHDA and SQIVND (reference sequence). After removal of 5 bases from V and 3 bases from J, the junction contained 8 bases not matched to a gene. This CDR3 comprises 16 residues. The CDR3 here is CASSPGTSGPKETQYF. The CDR3 DNA reads as TGTGCCAGTAGTCCCGGGACTAGCGGACCAAAAGAGACCCAGTACTTC.

The chain combines TRBV4-1 with TRBJ2-3; 8 nucleotides align to TRBD1. The J segment lost 6 bases and the V segment lost 0 bases, leaving 8 bases of the junction unmatched. The CDR3 spans 16 residues. Germline V gene lookup returns CDR1 MGHRA and CDR2 YSYEKL. The CDR3 nucleotides are TGCGCCAGCAGCCAAGAAGGGACAGGATTTCGGGATACGCAGTATTTT. Its translation: CASSQEGTGFRDTQYF.

The chain is built from TRBV2 and TRBJ2-3; D is ambiguous. CDR1 SNHLY and CDR2 FYNNEI come from the germline V gene. V lost 4 bases and J 4 bases, leaving 9 bases between the germline ends. The CDR3 is 13 amino acids. The chain's CDR3 is CASSVRFADTQYF. DNA of the CDR3: TGTGCCAGCAGTGTGAGGTTTGCAGATACGCAGTATTTT.

The V call is TRBV28, the J call TRBJ2-1; TRBD1 is a possible D gene (5 bases). Germline V lookup: CDR1 MDHEN, CDR2 SYDVKM. This CDR3 is 14 amino acids long. Trimming removed 6 bases at V and 0 bases at J, with 9 bases between. CDR3 in DNA: TGTGCCAGCAGCCTAAGGGGCTCCTACAATGAGCAGTTCTTC. It specifies CASSLRGSYNEQFF.

This clone has only a few counts. The CDR3 nucleotides are TGTGCCAGCAGCGCCCTTCCCGCGGTGCTTGGGTCCTACGAGCAGTACTTC. Amino acid sequence: CASSALPAVLGSYEQYF. The chain combines TRBV7-3 with TRBJ2-7, with D hard to call. V gave up 5 bases and J gave up 1 base, with 21 bases separating them. Germline CDR1 reads SGHTA; CDR2 reads FQGTGA. The CDR3 has 17 amino acids.

The rearrangement uses TRBV19 and TRBJ1-2; the match to TRBD1 covers 12 bases. This CDR3 is 15 amino acids long. V lost 3 bases and J lost 7; bases outside the gene matches: 6. Per the germline V gene, CDR1 is LNHDA and CDR2 is SQIVND (reference sequence). The DNA of the CDR3 is TGTGCCAGTAGTATTTCCGGGACAGGGGGCAGTGGCTACACCTTC. Encoded protein: CASSISGTGGSGYTF.

The rearrangement uses TRBV25-1 and TRBJ1-6; D ambiguous. V was shortened by 9 bases and J by 9 bases, with 9 bases between the two germline ends. Looked up from germline, CDR1 is MGHDK and CDR2 is SYGVNS. The CDR3 is made up of 11 amino acids. For the CDR3, the DNA is TGTGCCAGTCCTAGATGTTCACCCCTCCACTTT. It translates to CASPRCSPLHF.

As for this clone: In the same sample, other DNA sequences code for this CDR3. This chain joins TRBV7-2 and TRBJ2-7; 7 positions match TRBD1. With 0 bases clipped from V and 2 bases from J, the junction kept 4 bases outside the gene matches. Germline V gene sequence: CDR1 SGHTA, CDR2 FQGNSA. The CDR3 spans 15 residues. The CDR3 loop reads CASSLAGQGAYEQYF. The DNA for the CDR3 is TGTGCCAGCAGCTTAGCGGGCCAGGGGGCCTACGAGCAGTACTTC.

This chain's CDR3 is CASRSDSTDYEQYF. CDR3 nucleotide sequence: TGCGCCAGCAGATCGGACTCCACAGACTACGAGCAGTACTTC. The chain joins TRBV10-1 to TRBJ2-5; possible D gene TRBD2, 5 bases. The end of the DNA fits TRBJ2-7 better, so the J call may be wrong. This CDR3 contains 14 residues. Germline V gene lookup returns CDR1 WNHNN and CDR2 SYGVQD (reference sequence).

The chain joins TRBV6-5 to TRBJ1-1; TRBD1 matches at 8 bases. The germline V gene encodes CDR1 MNHEY and CDR2 SVGAGI. The CDR3 is 15 residues long. V lost 4 bases and J lost 1; bases outside the gene matches: 5. This CDR3 is CASSSMDRANTEAFF. DNA of the CDR3: TGTGCCAGCAGTTCCATGGACAGGGCGAACACTGAAGCTTTCTTT.

The J gene is TRBJ1-3, the V gene TRBV27; D might be TRBD1 (6 bases). The CDR3 has 13 amino acids. V dropped 2 bases and J dropped 4 bases, with 6 bases sitting between them. Germline assignment: CDR1 MNHEY and CDR2 SMNVEV (reference sequence). CDR3 nucleotide sequence: TGTGCCAGCAGTTTAAGGGGGGGAAACACCATATATTTT. This gives the protein CASSLRGGNTIYF.

CDR3 nucleotide sequence: TGTGCCAGCAGCCCGCGGGGCACTGAAGCTTTCTTT. It specifies CASSPRGTEAFF. The V gene is TRBV5-6, the J gene TRBJ1-1; D is unclear. The length of the CDR3 is 12 residues. The germline V gene has CDR1 SGHDT and CDR2 YYEEEE. V lost 4 bases, J lost 4 bases, and 8 bases lay in between.

This clone was observed a handful of times. The chain combines TRBV7-6 with TRBJ2-5; a weak D match, TRBD1 (6 bases). The CDR3 loop spans 14 amino acids. Germline-derived CDR1 and CDR2 are SGHVS and FNYEAQ. The V and J ends lost 2 bases and 5 bases respectively, with 12 bases between them. The CDR3 here is CASSLMGTLETQYF. CDR3 bases: TGTGCCAGCAGCTTAATGGGGACATTGGAGACCCAGTACTTC.

The chain joins TRBV23-1 to TRBJ1-4; 7 bases match TRBD1. TRBV23-1 counts as an open reading frame of uncertain function. The CDR3 loop spans 16 amino acids. V was clipped by 4 bases and J by 0 bases; unmatched bases: 5. In nucleotides, the CDR3 is TGCGCCAGCAGTCCATACGGACAGGCAACTAATGAAAAACTGTTTTTT. It encodes CASSPYGQATNEKLFF.

The chain recombines TRBV28 with TRBJ1-5; D unclear. From germline, CDR1 is MDHEN and CDR2 SYDVKM. The CDR3 sequence is 13 residues long. The V gene lost 2 bases and the J gene lost 7 bases, with 9 bases spanning the gap. The CDR3 loop is CASSLPGGQPQHF. The CDR3 nucleotides read TGTGCCAGCAGTTTACCTGGCGGGCAGCCCCAGCATTTT.

This clone has only a few counts. The chain has TRBV18 and TRBJ2-7; 9 bases fit TRBD1. After removal of 3 bases from V and 6 bases from J, the junction contained 6 bases not matched to a gene. Germline-derived CDR1 and CDR2 are KGHSH and LQKENI. This CDR3 comprises 14 residues. The DNA of the CDR3 is TGTGCCAGCTCACCTAGGGGACAGGGCGGCGAGCAGTACTTC. Protein product: CASSPRGQGGEQYF.

As DNA, the CDR3 is TGTGCCAGTAGTCGGTCGGAGGTAAACACTGAAGCTTTCTTT. Protein: CASSRSEVNTEAFF. The rearrangement joins TRBV19 to TRBJ1-1; D is uncertain. CDR1 is LNHDA, CDR2 SQIVND, per germline (reference sequence). Between the trimmed V and J ends, which lost 5 bases and 2 bases, there was a span of 12 bases. The CDR3 is 14 residues long.